A single sample gave rise to the 16 T cell receptor beta chains below, sequenced in a study of Ad26.COV2.S vaccination and SARS-CoV-2 variants. Treatment specified: around 19 received Ad26.COV2.S at low or high dose, single or two shots; roughly 5 received placebo; per-sample allocation not given. Samples came from day 63 after the first vaccine or placebo injection. Repertoires were generated with immunoSEQ multiplex PCR, while TCRdb's copy carries only in-frame clones and drops some. This table has over 400,000 clones, about 92% appearing once. The material sequenced was peripheral blood, taken in a trial of Ad26.COV2.S vaccine versus placebo. All receptors derive from a person between 18 and 59 years old who received the Ad26.COV2.S COVID-19 vaccine or a placebo.

This clone occurred once. This chain links TRBV7-2 with TRBJ1-4; D gene unclear. Germline-derived CDR1 and CDR2 are SGHTA and FQGNSA. V was shortened by 1 base and J by 2 bases, with 8 bases between the two germline ends. The CDR3 has 15 residues. DNA for the CDR3: TGTGCCAGCAGCTTAGTTTTTAGGACTAATGAAAAACTGTTTTTT. It specifies CASSLVFRTNEKLFF.

This chain joins TRBV2 and TRBJ2-1; tentative D call: TRBD2 (7 bases). V gave up 3 bases and J gave up 4 bases, with 13 bases separating them. The CDR3 has 15 residues. Per the germline V gene, CDR1 is SNHLY and CDR2 is FYNNEI. The CDR3 DNA is TGTGCCAGCAGTGAGGGCGGGGGCCGTTACAATGAGCAGTTCTTC. Translated: CASSEGGGRYNEQFF. The full variable domain, rest sourced from reference TRBV2 and TRBJ2-1, is EPEVTQTPSHQVTQMGQEVILRCVPISNHLYFYWYRQILGQKVEFLVSFYNNEISEKSEIFDDQFSVERPDGSNFTLKIRSTKLEDSAMYFCASSEGGGRYNEQFFGPGTRLTVL.

The V and J genes are TRBV18 and TRBJ2-1, with 10 bases identical to TRBD1. The CDR3 contains 17 residues. Germline CDR1 reads KGHSH; CDR2 reads LQKENI. Germline trimming cut 3 bases from V and 5 bases from J; bases unmatched to any gene: 10. CDR3 bases: TGTGCCAGCTCACCGTTCCAGGGACAGGGGTTTAACAATGAGCAGTTCTTC. This sequence encodes CASSPFQGQGFNNEQFF.

The genes are TRBV2 and TRBJ1-2, with D perhaps matching TRBD1 (5 bases). The germline gives CDR1 SNHLY, CDR2 FYNNEI. The V end lost 6 bases, the J end lost 2 bases, and 10 bases lay between the germline ends. The CDR3 contains 13 residues. CDR3 protein: CASSRQRNYGYTF. CDR3 nucleotides: TGTGCCAGCAGCCGACAGAGAAACTATGGCTACACCTTC.

This clone was counted once. The V and J genes are TRBV6-5 and TRBJ2-1; 8 nucleotides agree with TRBD2. The J segment lost 7 bases and the V segment lost 8 bases, leaving 13 bases of the junction unmatched. This CDR3 contains 15 residues. Germline V gene lookup returns CDR1 MNHEY and CDR2 SVGAGI. The CDR3 reads CASRVGVAGWNEQFF. The CDR3 nucleotides are TGTGCCAGCCGGGTGGGGGTAGCGGGGTGGAATGAGCAGTTCTTC.

The genes are TRBV5-6 and TRBJ2-3; the match to TRBD2 covers 16 bases. Germline values: CDR1 SGHDT, CDR2 YYEEEE. This CDR3 region has 15 residues. V shed 4 bases, J shed 8 bases, and the junction held 4 bases outside the gene matches. The CDR3: CASSTGLAGGPTQYF. CDR3 DNA: TGTGCCAGCAGCACGGGACTAGCGGGGGGGCCTACGCAGTATTTT.

The J gene is TRBJ2-7, the V gene TRBV2; 15 bases are a match to TRBD2. With V trimmed by 5 bases and J by 4 bases, 6 bases remained unmatched. Germline assignment: CDR1 SNHLY and CDR2 FYNNEI. This CDR3 is 16 amino acids long. The CDR3 spells CASSRTSGGAYYEQYF. CDR3 bases: TGTGCCAGCAGTAGGACTAGCGGGGGGGCTTATTACGAGCAGTACTTC.

This chain uses TRBV2 with TRBJ2-3; 8 bases line up with TRBD2. Germline trimming cut 1 base from V and 4 bases from J; bases unmatched to any gene: 4. Germline V CDR1 and CDR2: SNHLY, FYNNEI. The CDR3 length is 15 residues. The CDR3 DNA reads TGTGCCAGCAGTGAAGGTAGCGGGGTAGCAGATACGCAGTATTTT. It yields the protein CASSEGSGVADTQYF.

The chain links TRBV9 to TRBJ2-3; D is unclear. The germline V gene has CDR1 SGDLS and CDR2 YYNGEE. The V and J ends lost 4 bases and 2 bases respectively, with 11 bases between them. The CDR3 runs to 14 residues. The CDR3 DNA follows: TGTGCCAGCAGCCCCCGGATTTTCACAGATACGCAGTATTTT. Translation gives CASSPRIFTDTQYF.

This clone showed up just once. The chain links TRBV2 to TRBJ2-3; D call uncertain. Germline V gene sequence: CDR1 SNHLY, CDR2 FYNNEI. CDR3 size: 11 residues. The V and J ends lost 4 bases and 5 bases respectively, with 4 bases between them. The CDR3 nucleotides are TGTGCCAGCAGTGGCCGAGATACGCAGTATTTT. The encoded protein is CASSGRDTQYF.

The V and J genes are TRBV28 and TRBJ1-2, with D perhaps TRBD1 (5 bases). The germline V gene has CDR1 MDHEN and CDR2 SYDVKM. V gave up 7 bases and J gave up 2 bases, with 14 bases separating them. The CDR3 loop spans 14 amino acids. CDR3 DNA sequence: TGTGCCAGCACCTTTCCAACAGGCAACTATGGCTACACCTTC. Its translation is CASTFPTGNYGYTF.

J is TRBJ2-1 and V is TRBV14; TRBD2 matches at 7 bases. J was trimmed by 10 bases and V by 4 bases; bases with no gene match: 10. The germline V gene encodes CDR1 SGHDN and CDR2 FVKESK. The CDR3 extends over 14 amino acids. CDR3 sequence (DNA): TGTGCCAGCAGCCTCGGACTAGATTGGTTAGAGCAGTTCTTC. Its translation: CASSLGLDWLEQFF.

V usage is TRBV12-3 or TRBV12-4 and J usage is TRBJ1-1; D unclear. The V gene lost 7 bases and the J gene lost 4 bases, with 13 bases spanning the gap. This CDR3 spans 13 amino acids. The CDR3 region is CASTTRRGTEAFF. The CDR3 bases are TGTGCCAGCACCACTCGCCGGGGCACTGAAGCTTTCTTT.

V is TRBV13 and J is TRBJ2-2; TRBD2 is a possible D gene (6 bases). This CDR3 contains 17 residues. With 5 bases removed from V and 1 base from J, the gap between germline ends came to 17 bases. CDR1 is PRHDT and CDR2 is FYEKMQ in the germline V gene (reference sequence). The CDR3 DNA sequence: TGTGCCAGCAGCGCGGGGCCGGGTCAAGTGAACACCGGGGAGCTGTTTTTT. Translation gives CASSAGPGQVNTGELFF.

This rearrangement joins TRBV28 to TRBJ2-7, with a weak D call TRBD2 (5 bases). There are 14 residues in the CDR3. The V gene lost 8 bases and the J gene lost 0 bases, with 14 bases spanning the gap. Germline CDR1 is MDHEN and CDR2 is SYDVKM. CDR3: CASAEGRGSYEQYF. The CDR3, as DNA: TGTGCCAGCGCCGAAGGACGGGGCTCCTACGAGCAGTACTTC.

The genes are TRBV19 and TRBJ1-4, with D possibly TRBD1 on 5 matching bases. The CDR3 extends over 17 amino acids. Trimming pared 3 bases from V and 0 bases from J, leaving 14 bases between. The germline CDR1 and CDR2 sequences are LNHDA and SQIVND (reference sequence). The CDR3 nucleotides read TGTGCCAGTAGTATTCAGGGCAGAGCTTCAACTAATGAAAAACTGTTTTTT. It codes for CASSIQGRASTNEKLFF.